This T cell receptor beta chain comes out of a study of blood T cell repertoires in COVID-19. On the study more broadly: The origin of the acute and convalescent COVID-19 samples was the United States, Italy and Spain. The cDNA or gDNA used as material had been derived from T cells, B-cell-depleted T cells, or PBMCs.

This CDR3 region has 13 residues. The V gene lost 2 bases and the J gene lost 1 base, with 3 bases spanning the gap. Seattle patient enrollment occurred during active infection, with longitudinal follow-up thereafter. Only in-frame clones appear in the TCRdb table, and some are missing; sequencing was by immunoSEQ multiplex PCR. The profile shows 440,000 or so clones, 70% to 90% of them singletons. The sequencing sample was made of peripheral blood. The TCR was taken from a woman aged 40-49 years with COVID-19, enrolled during active disease. The V gene is TRBV12-3 or TRBV12-4, the J gene TRBJ1-5; D ambiguous. The CDR3 DNA is TGTGCCAGCAGTTTACAGAGCAATCAGCCCCAGCATTTT. It specifies CASSLQSNQPQHF.